This T cell receptor beta chain was retrieved from a study of long-term antiretroviral therapy in people with HIV. The V end was cut by 0 bases, the J end by 1 base, with 11 bases between. From germline, CDR1 is SGHRS and CDR2 YFSETQ. The CDR3 is 16 amino acids. Amounts of roughly 0.85-10 million cryopreserved PBMC were held in the samples before DNA extraction. Overall study results and limits: Patients on ART gained diversity, which nonetheless stayed below transplant donor controls. Comparison with controls showed narrower CDR3 length ranges in HIV repertoires.

With regard to this clone: Its antigen is currently unknown.

The libraries were made with immunoSEQ v3.0 at survey level. For every sample, sequencing targeted roughly 40,000-50,000 T-cell genomes. Assay: immunoSEQ multiplex PCR; the TCRdb copy retains only in-frame clones and omits some. The sample contains tens of thousands of clones, about 80% of which appear only once. The chain recombines TRBV5-1 with TRBJ1-3; D remains ambiguous. The input for sequencing was unsorted PBMCs, taken 0.4 years before starting antiretroviral therapy. The clonotype was recovered from a man aged 18 to 30 with HIV. In nucleotides, the CDR3 is TGCGCCAGCAGCTTGGACCTTCTTAAATCTGGAAACACCATATATTTT. Encoded protein: CASSLDLLKSGNTIYF.